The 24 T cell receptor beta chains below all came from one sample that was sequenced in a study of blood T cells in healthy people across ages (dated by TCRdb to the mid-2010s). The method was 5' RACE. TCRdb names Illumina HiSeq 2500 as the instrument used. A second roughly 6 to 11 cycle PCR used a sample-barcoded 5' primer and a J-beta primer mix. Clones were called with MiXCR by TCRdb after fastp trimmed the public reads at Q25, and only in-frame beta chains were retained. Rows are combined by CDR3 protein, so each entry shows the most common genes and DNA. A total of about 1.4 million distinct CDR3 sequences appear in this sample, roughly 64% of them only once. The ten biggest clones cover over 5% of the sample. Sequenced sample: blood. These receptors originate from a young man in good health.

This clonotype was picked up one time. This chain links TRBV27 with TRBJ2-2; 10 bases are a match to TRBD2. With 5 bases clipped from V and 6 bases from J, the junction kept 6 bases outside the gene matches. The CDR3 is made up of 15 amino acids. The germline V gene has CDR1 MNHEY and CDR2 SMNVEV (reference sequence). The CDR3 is CASSQAGGPPGELFF. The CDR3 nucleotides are TGTGCCAGCAGTCAAGCGGGAGGGCCTCCCGGGGAGCTGTTTTTT.

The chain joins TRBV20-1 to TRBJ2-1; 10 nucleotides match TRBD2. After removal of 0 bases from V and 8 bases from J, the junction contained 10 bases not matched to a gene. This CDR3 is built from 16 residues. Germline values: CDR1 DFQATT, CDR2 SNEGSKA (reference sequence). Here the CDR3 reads CSARDTSGRGMDEQFF. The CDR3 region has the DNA TGCAGTGCTAGAGATACCAGCGGGAGGGGAATGGATGAGCAGTTCTTC.

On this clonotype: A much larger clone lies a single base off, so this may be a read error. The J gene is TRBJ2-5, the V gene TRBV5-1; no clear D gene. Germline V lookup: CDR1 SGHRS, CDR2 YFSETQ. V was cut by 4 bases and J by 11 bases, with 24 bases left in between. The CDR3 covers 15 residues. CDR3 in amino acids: CASSPTGPSNVEQYF. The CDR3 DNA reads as TGCGCCAGCAGCCCAACCGGGCCCAGTAACGTTGAGCAGTACTTC.

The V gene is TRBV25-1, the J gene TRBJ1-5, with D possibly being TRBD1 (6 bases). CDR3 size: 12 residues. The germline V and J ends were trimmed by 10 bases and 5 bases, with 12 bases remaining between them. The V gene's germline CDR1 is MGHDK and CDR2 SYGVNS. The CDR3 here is CANRTEDQPQHF. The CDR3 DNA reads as TGTGCCAACCGGACAGAGGATCAGCCCCAGCATTTT.

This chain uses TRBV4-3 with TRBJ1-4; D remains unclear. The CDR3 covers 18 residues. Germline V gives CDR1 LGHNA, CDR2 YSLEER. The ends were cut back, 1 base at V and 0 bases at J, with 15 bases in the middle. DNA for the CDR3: TGCGCCAGCAGCCAAGGCCGCCTCGGAGCGACAACTAATGAAAAACTGTTTTTT. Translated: CASSQGRLGATTNEKLFF.

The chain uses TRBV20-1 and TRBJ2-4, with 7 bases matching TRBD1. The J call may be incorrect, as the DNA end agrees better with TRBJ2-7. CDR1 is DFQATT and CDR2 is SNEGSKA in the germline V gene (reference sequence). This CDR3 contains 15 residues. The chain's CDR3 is CSAREPGDSSYEQYF. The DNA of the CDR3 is TGCAGTGCTAGAGAGCCCGGGGACAGTTCCTACGAGCAGTACTTC.

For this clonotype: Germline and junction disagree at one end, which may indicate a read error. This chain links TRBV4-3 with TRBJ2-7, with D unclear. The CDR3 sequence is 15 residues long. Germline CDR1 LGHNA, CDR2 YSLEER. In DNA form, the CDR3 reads TGCGTCAGCAGCCAGGAGCTACTGGGGACCTACGAGCAGTACTTC. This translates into CVSSQELLGTYEQYF.

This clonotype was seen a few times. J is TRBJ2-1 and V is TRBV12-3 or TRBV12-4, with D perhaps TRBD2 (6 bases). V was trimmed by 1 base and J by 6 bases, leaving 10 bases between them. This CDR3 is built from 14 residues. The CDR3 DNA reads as TGTGCCAGCAGTTTAGGGACTAACTCCAATGAGCAGTTCTTC. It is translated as CASSLGTNSNEQFF.

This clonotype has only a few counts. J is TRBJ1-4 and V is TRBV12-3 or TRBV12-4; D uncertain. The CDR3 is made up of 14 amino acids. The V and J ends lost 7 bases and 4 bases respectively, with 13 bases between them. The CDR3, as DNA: TGTGCCAGCAATCCGCCAGGTCTTAATGAAAAACTGTTTTTT. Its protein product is CASNPPGLNEKLFF.

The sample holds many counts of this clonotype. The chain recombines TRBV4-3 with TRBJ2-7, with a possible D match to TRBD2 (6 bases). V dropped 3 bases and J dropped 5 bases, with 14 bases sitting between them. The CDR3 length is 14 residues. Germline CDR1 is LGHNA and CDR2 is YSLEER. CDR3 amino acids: CASSQPREFDEQYF. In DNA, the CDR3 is TGCGCCAGCAGCCAGCCCCGGGAGTTTGACGAGCAGTACTTC.

The CDR3 DNA reads TGTGCCAGCAGTGAGGACAGGGACTCCTACAATGAGCAGTTCTTC. Translating gives CASSEDRDSYNEQFF. V gene TRBV6-1 combines with J gene TRBJ2-1; TRBD1 agrees at 8 bases. Germline V gene lookup returns CDR1 MNHNS and CDR2 SASEGT. This CDR3 contains 15 residues. V trimming: 3 bases; J trimming: 0 bases; junction bases outside the gene matches: 1.

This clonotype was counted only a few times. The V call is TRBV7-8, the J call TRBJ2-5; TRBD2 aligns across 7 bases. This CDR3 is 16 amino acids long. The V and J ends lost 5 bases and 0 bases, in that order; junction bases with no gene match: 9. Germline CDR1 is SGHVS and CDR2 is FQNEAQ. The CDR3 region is CASSAPSGNYQETQYF. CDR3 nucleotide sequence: TGTGCCAGCAGCGCACCTAGCGGAAATTACCAAGAGACCCAGTACTTC.

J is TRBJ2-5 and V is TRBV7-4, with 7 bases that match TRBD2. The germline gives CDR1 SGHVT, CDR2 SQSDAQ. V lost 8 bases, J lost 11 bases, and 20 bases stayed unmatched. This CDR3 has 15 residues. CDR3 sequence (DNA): TGTGCCAGCCGCCGGGCGGGGGATACCTACAATAAGCAGTACTTC. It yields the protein CASRRAGDTYNKQYF.

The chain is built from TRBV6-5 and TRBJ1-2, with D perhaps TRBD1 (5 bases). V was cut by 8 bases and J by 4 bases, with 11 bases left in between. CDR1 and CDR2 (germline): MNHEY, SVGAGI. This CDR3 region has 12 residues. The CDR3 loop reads CASAGSSYGYTF. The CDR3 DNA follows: TGTGCCAGCGCAGGGAGCTCCTATGGCTACACCTTC.

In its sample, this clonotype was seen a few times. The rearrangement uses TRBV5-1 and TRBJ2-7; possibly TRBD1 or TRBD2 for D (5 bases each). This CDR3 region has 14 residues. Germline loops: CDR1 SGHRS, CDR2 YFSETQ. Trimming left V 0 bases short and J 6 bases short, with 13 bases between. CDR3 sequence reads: CASSLDGMGLEQYF. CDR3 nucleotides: TGCGCCAGCAGCTTGGACGGGATGGGGCTCGAGCAGTACTTC.

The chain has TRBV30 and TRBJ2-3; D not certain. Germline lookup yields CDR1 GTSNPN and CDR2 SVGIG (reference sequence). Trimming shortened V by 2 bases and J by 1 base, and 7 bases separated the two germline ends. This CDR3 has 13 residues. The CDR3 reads CAWSYGGTDTQYF. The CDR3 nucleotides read TGTGCCTGGAGTTACGGAGGCACAGATACGCAGTATTTT. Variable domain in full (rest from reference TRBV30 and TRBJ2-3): SQTIHQWPATLVQPVGSPLSLECTVEGTSNPNLYWYRQAAGRGLQLLFYSVGIGQISSEVPQNLSASRPQDRQFILSSKKLLLSDSGFYLCAWSYGGTDTQYFGPGTRLTVL.

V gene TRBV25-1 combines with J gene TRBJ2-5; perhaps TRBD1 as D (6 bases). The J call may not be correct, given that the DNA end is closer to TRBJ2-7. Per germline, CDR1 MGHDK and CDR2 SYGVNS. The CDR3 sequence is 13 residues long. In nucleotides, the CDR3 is TGTGCCAGCAGTGGGACAGTTATCTACGAGCAGTACTTC. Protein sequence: CASSGTVIYEQYF.

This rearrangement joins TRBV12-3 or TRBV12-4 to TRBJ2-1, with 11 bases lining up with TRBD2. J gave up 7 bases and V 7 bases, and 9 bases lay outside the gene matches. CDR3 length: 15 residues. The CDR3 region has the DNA TGTGCCAGCAACACCGAACTAGCGGGAGAAAATGAGCAGTTCTTC. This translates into CASNTELAGENEQFF.

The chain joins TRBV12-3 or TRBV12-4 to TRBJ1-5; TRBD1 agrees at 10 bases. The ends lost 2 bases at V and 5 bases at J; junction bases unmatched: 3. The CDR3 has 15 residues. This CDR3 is CASSLRTGGYQPQHF. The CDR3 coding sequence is TGTGCCAGCAGTTTAAGGACAGGGGGGTATCAGCCCCAGCATTTT.

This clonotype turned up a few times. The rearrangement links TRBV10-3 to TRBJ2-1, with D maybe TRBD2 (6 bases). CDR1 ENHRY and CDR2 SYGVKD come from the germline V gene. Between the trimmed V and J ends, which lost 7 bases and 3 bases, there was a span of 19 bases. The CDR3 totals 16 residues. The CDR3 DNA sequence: TGTGCCATCAAAGCCTCCGCGCTAGCGAACTACAATGAGCAGTTCTTC. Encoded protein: CAIKASALANYNEQFF.

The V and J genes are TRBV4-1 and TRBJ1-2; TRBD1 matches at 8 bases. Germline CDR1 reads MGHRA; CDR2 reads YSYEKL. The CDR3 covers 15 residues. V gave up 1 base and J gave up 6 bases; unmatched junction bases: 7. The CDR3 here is CASSQVGQGGNGYTF. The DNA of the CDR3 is TGCGCCAGCAGCCAAGTTGGACAGGGTGGGAATGGCTACACCTTC.

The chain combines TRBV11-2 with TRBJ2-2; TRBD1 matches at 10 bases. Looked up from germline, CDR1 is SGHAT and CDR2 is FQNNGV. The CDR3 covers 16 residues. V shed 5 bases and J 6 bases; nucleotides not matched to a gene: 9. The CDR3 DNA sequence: TGTGCCAGCAGCCTAGTTGACAGGGGGCGCCCCGGGGAGCTGTTTTTT. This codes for CASSLVDRGRPGELFF.

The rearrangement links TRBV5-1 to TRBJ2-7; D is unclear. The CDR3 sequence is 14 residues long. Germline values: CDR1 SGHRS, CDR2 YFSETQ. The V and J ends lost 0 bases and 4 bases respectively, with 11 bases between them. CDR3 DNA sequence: TGCGCCAGCAGCTTGGGCCCCTTTGGGTACGAGCAGTACTTC. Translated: CASSLGPFGYEQYF.

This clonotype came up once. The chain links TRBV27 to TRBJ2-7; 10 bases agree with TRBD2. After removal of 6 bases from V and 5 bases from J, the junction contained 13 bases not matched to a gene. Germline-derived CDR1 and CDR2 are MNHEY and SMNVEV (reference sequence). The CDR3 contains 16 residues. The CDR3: CASSSTPSGGGHEQYF. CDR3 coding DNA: TGTGCCAGCAGCTCTACTCCTAGCGGGGGCGGGCACGAGCAGTACTTC.